The following is a T cell receptor beta chain sequence with its context. The sample comes from a study of PD-L1 blockade in urothelial cancer. Study in general: Atezolizumab (1,200 mg intravenously every 3 weeks) began in about 2014 for patients.

The CDR3 loop spans 12 amino acids. V lost 2 bases to trimming and J lost 6 bases, with 8 bases between them. CDR1 SEHNR and CDR2 FQNEAQ come from the germline V gene (reference sequence). Each PCR reaction had synthetic TCR analog templates spiked into it. Here immunoSEQ multiplex PCR was the method, and the copy in TCRdb shows in-frame clones only, minus some. The table shows fewer than 35,000 clones, with over 80% occurring only once. Locally advanced or metastatic urothelial carcinoma affected the patients. Sample: PBMCs, taken around atezolizumab (anti-PD-L1) treatment. The receptor's source is a man aged 45-65 years with urothelial cancer. This sequence joins TRBV7-9 and TRBJ2-7; D call uncertain. The CDR3 loop reads CASSLTSREQYF. CDR3 nucleotide sequence: TGTGCCAGCAGCTTAACGAGTCGCGAGCAGTACTTC.